Listed below are T cell receptor beta chains from one sample, sequenced in a study of response to subunit inactivated influenza vaccine. In TCRdb, the RT-PCR reads were re-called with MiXCR into one record per CDR3 protein. The sample records about 780,000 distinct CDR3 sequences, around 18% being singletons. The material sequenced was PBMCs from blood, taken roughly 5 days after vaccination. The receptor source for this set is a man aged 50 to 59 who received an inactivated influenza vaccine. CDR3s include the opening cysteine and the closing phenylalanine or tryptophan. The D gene is left open where the match is weak. Size is omitted from some rows. Given values are once, few, many or a class for expanded clones.

cdr3_length: 13; d_call: .; v_call: TRBV10-3; clone_size: .; j_call: TRBJ2-7; cdr3_nt: TGTGCCATCAGTGAGTCGGTTTTTTACGAGCAGTACTTC; cdr3_aa: CAISESVFYEQYF
cdr3_length: 15; d_call: TRBD2; v_call: TRBV14; clone_size: .; j_call: TRBJ2-7; cdr3_nt: TGTGCCAGCAGCCAAGCGGGACTACTTTACTACGAGCAGTACTTC; cdr3_aa: CASSQAGLLYYEQYF
cdr3_length: 15; d_call: TRBD1; v_call: TRBV10-3; clone_size: few; j_call: TRBJ2-7; cdr3_nt: TGTGCCATCAGTGAGACGGGACAGGGGGCGGGTGAGCAGTACTTC; cdr3_aa: CAISETGQGAGEQYF
cdr3_length: 15; d_call: TRBD2; v_call: TRBV12-3/TRBV12-4; clone_size: .; j_call: TRBJ2-3; cdr3_nt: TGTGCCAGCAGAAGGACTAGCGGGGGCACAGATACGCAGTATTTT; cdr3_aa: CASRRTSGGTDTQYF
cdr3_length: 11; d_call: .; v_call: TRBV20-1; clone_size: few; j_call: TRBJ2-5; cdr3_nt: TGCAGTGCTTCTAAACCAGAGACCCAGTACTTC; cdr3_aa: CSASKPETQYF
cdr3_length: 19; d_call: TRBD2; v_call: TRBV7-8; clone_size: few; j_call: TRBJ2-6; cdr3_nt: TGTGCCAGCAGCCGCCTACAGGGACTAGCGGGAGATGGGGCCAACGTCCTGACTTTC; cdr3_aa: CASSRLQGLAGDGANVLTF
cdr3_length: 17; d_call: .; v_call: TRBV9; clone_size: few; j_call: TRBJ2-1; cdr3_nt: TGTGCCAGCAGCGTAAATAGTTTGGGAGGAGGTTACAATGAGCAGTTCTTC; cdr3_aa: CASSVNSLGGGYNEQFF
cdr3_length: 14; d_call: TRBD1; v_call: TRBV2; clone_size: few; j_call: TRBJ1-2; cdr3_nt: TGTGCCAGCAGCCTTAGACAGGGGGAGAGTGGCTACACCTTC; cdr3_aa: CASSLRQGESGYTF
cdr3_length: 15; d_call: .; v_call: TRBV7-2; clone_size: .; j_call: TRBJ1-4; cdr3_nt: TGTGCCAGCCAAAGTCGGGGGGTTGGTAATGTAAAACTGTTTTTT; cdr3_aa: CASQSRGVGNVKLFF
cdr3_length: 12; d_call: .; v_call: TRBV5-6; clone_size: few; j_call: TRBJ2-3; cdr3_nt: TGTGCCAGCAGCTCCCGGTGGGATACGCAGTATTTT; cdr3_aa: CASSSRWDTQYF
cdr3_length: 14; d_call: .; v_call: TRBV12-3/TRBV12-4; clone_size: few; j_call: TRBJ2-4; cdr3_nt: TGTGCCAGCAGTACCATGGACAAATCAAACATTCAGTACTTC; cdr3_aa: CASSTMDKSNIQYF
cdr3_length: 16; d_call: .; v_call: TRBV20-1; clone_size: .; j_call: TRBJ1-3; cdr3_nt: TGCAGTGCTAGAGATTCCGATGGAGGGTCGGGAAACACCATATATTTT; cdr3_aa: CSARDSDGGSGNTIYF
cdr3_length: 15; d_call: .; v_call: TRBV7-2; clone_size: few; j_call: TRBJ2-7; cdr3_nt: TGTGCCAGCAGCTTAACGGGGAGTAGCTCCTACGAGCAGTACTTC; cdr3_aa: CASSLTGSSSYEQYF
cdr3_length: 15; d_call: .; v_call: TRBV29-1; clone_size: .; j_call: TRBJ1-1; cdr3_nt: TGCAGCGTTTACGCTGGGGGGTTTGGGAACACTGAAGCTTTCTTT; cdr3_aa: CSVYAGGFGNTEAFF
cdr3_length: 14; d_call: .; v_call: TRBV29-1; clone_size: few; j_call: TRBJ1-1; cdr3_nt: TGCAGCGTCGGGAAGAGGGCGGGTGAACCTGAAGCTTTCTTT; cdr3_aa: CSVGKRAGEPEAFF
cdr3_length: 16; d_call: .; v_call: TRBV7-9; clone_size: few; j_call: TRBJ1-2; cdr3_nt: TGTGCCAGCAGCCCATGGCGTGCGCGATTGAGGGATGGCTACACCTTC; cdr3_aa: CASSPWRARLRDGYTF
cdr3_length: 14; d_call: TRBD2; v_call: TRBV7-3; clone_size: many; j_call: TRBJ2-3; cdr3_nt: TGTGCCAGCAGTTTAAGCGGGGCCACAGATACGCAGTATTTT; cdr3_aa: CASSLSGATDTQYF
cdr3_length: 14; d_call: .; v_call: TRBV15; clone_size: few; j_call: TRBJ2-5; cdr3_nt: TGTGCCACCAGCAGAGGCCCTAGCGTGGAGACCCAGTACTTC; cdr3_aa: CATSRGPSVETQYF
cdr3_length: 12; d_call: .; v_call: TRBV15; clone_size: many; j_call: TRBJ2-2; cdr3_nt: TGTGCCACCAGCAGGGCCACCGGGGAGCTGTTTTTT; cdr3_aa: CATSRATGELFF
cdr3_length: 15; d_call: .; v_call: TRBV20-1; clone_size: .; j_call: TRBJ1-2; cdr3_nt: TGCAGTGCTGTTACCGGGGGGGGCTTTGACTATGGCTACACCTTC; cdr3_aa: CSAVTGGGFDYGYTF
cdr3_length: 21; d_call: TRBD2; v_call: TRBV6-2/TRBV6-3; clone_size: few; j_call: TRBJ2-4; cdr3_nt: TGTGCCAGCAGCCTCGGGGGTGTCGGAGGGCGGCGGGGACTAGCGGGAGGCTATCAGTACTTC; cdr3_aa: CASSLGGVGGRRGLAGGYQYF
cdr3_length: 13; d_call: TRBD2; v_call: TRBV20-1; clone_size: few; j_call: TRBJ2-3; cdr3_nt: TGCAGTGCCCTACTAGCGGGAGCAGATACGCAGTATTTT; cdr3_aa: CSALLAGADTQYF
cdr3_length: 17; d_call: TRBD1; v_call: TRBV6-2/TRBV6-3; clone_size: .; j_call: TRBJ2-1; cdr3_nt: TGTGCCAGCACCCAAGGAGGGTGGGACAGGAGGAACAATGAGCAGTTCTTC; cdr3_aa: CASTQGGWDRRNNEQFF
cdr3_length: 16; d_call: .; v_call: TRBV5-1; clone_size: few; j_call: TRBJ2-4; cdr3_nt: TGCGCCAGCAGTCCCCGGGACACTATAGCCAAAAACATTCAGTACTTC; cdr3_aa: CASSPRDTIAKNIQYF
cdr3_length: 15; d_call: .; v_call: TRBV5-1; clone_size: .; j_call: TRBJ2-1; cdr3_nt: TGCGCCAGCAGCGTGAGTGGACGGGGGTACAATGAGCAGTTCTTC; cdr3_aa: CASSVSGRGYNEQFF
cdr3_length: 13; d_call: .; v_call: TRBV30; clone_size: few; j_call: TRBJ2-3; cdr3_nt: TGTGCCTGGAGTGTTGGTGGGACAGATACGCAGTATTTT; cdr3_aa: CAWSVGGTDTQYF
cdr3_length: 12; d_call: .; v_call: TRBV3-1; clone_size: few; j_call: TRBJ1-5; cdr3_nt: TGTGCCAGCAGCGACCGAGGACAGCCCCAGCATTTT; cdr3_aa: CASSDRGQPQHF
cdr3_length: 13; d_call: .; v_call: TRBV11-2; clone_size: .; j_call: TRBJ2-1; cdr3_nt: TGTGCCAGCAACAAGGTCGGCTACAATGAGCAGTTCTTC; cdr3_aa: CASNKVGYNEQFF
cdr3_length: 12; d_call: .; v_call: TRBV20-1; clone_size: few; j_call: TRBJ2-3; cdr3_nt: TGCAGGGGGGGGGCCAACACAGATACGCAGTATTTT; cdr3_aa: CRGGANTDTQYF
cdr3_length: 15; d_call: TRBD2; v_call: TRBV7-9; clone_size: once; j_call: TRBJ2-7; cdr3_nt: TGTGCCAGCAGCTTAACTAGCGCGGGGCATTACGAGCAGTACTTC; cdr3_aa: CASSLTSAGHYEQYF
cdr3_length: 13; d_call: .; v_call: TRBV7-2; clone_size: .; j_call: TRBJ2-1; cdr3_nt: TGTGCCAGCAGCCCCCCGGTACTAGGAGAGCAGTTCTTC; cdr3_aa: CASSPPVLGEQFF
cdr3_length: 14; d_call: .; v_call: TRBV29-1; clone_size: .; j_call: TRBJ2-3; cdr3_nt: TGCAGCGTGGCCTGGACGGGAGAAACAGATACGCAGTATTTT; cdr3_aa: CSVAWTGETDTQYF
cdr3_length: 17; d_call: TRBD2; v_call: TRBV20-1; clone_size: many; j_call: TRBJ2-1; cdr3_nt: TGCAGTGCTAGACGGGGCGTCAGGCTAGCGGGAGACAATGAGCAGTTCTTC; cdr3_aa: CSARRGVRLAGDNEQFF
cdr3_length: 16; d_call: .; v_call: TRBV7-2; clone_size: .; j_call: TRBJ2-1; cdr3_nt: TGTGCCAGCAGCTTAGACCTTCGAATACCTTACAATGAGCAGTTCTTC; cdr3_aa: CASSLDLRIPYNEQFF
cdr3_length: 12; d_call: .; v_call: TRBV20-1; clone_size: few; j_call: TRBJ2-1; cdr3_nt: TGCAGTGCCCGGTCGTTCTACAATGAGCAGTTCTTC; cdr3_aa: CSARSFYNEQFF
cdr3_length: 15; d_call: TRBD1; v_call: TRBV12-3/TRBV12-4; clone_size: few; j_call: TRBJ2-1; cdr3_nt: TGTGCCAGCAGGGATGACAGGGTAACCTACAATGAGCAGTTCTTC; cdr3_aa: CASRDDRVTYNEQFF
cdr3_length: 16; d_call: .; v_call: TRBV6-5; clone_size: few; j_call: TRBJ2-1; cdr3_nt: TGTGCCAGCAGTTATTCTGGGACTTCTTCCTACAATGAGCAGTTCTTC; cdr3_aa: CASSYSGTSSYNEQFF
cdr3_length: 14; d_call: .; v_call: TRBV10-3; clone_size: few; j_call: TRBJ1-6; cdr3_nt: TGTGCCATCAGGGAGGATACGGATAATTCACCCCTCCACTTT; cdr3_aa: CAIREDTDNSPLHF
cdr3_length: 14; d_call: .; v_call: TRBV20-1; clone_size: .; j_call: TRBJ1-2; cdr3_nt: TGCAGTGCTAGAGATCTAAAGAGAGAGTATGGCTACACCTTC; cdr3_aa: CSARDLKREYGYTF
cdr3_length: 15; d_call: TRBD2; v_call: TRBV6-1; clone_size: few; j_call: TRBJ2-1; cdr3_nt: TGTGCCAGCAGACAGACTAGCTTCCTCTACAATGAGCAGTTCTTC; cdr3_aa: CASRQTSFLYNEQFF
cdr3_length: 15; d_call: .; v_call: TRBV5-5; clone_size: .; j_call: TRBJ2-3; cdr3_nt: TGTGCCAGCAGCCACCGGGGGTCGGGCACAGATACGCAGTATTTT; cdr3_aa: CASSHRGSGTDTQYF
cdr3_length: 14; d_call: .; v_call: TRBV20-1; clone_size: .; j_call: TRBJ1-1; cdr3_nt: TGCAGTGCTAGCTGGGGGAGCAGTAACACTGAAGCTTTCTTT; cdr3_aa: CSASWGSSNTEAFF
cdr3_length: 15; d_call: .; v_call: TRBV6-5; clone_size: few; j_call: TRBJ2-6; cdr3_nt: TGTGCCAGCAGTATACGAGGCTCTGGGGCCAACGTCCTGACTTTC; cdr3_aa: CASSIRGSGANVLTF